This T cell receptor (beta chain) is drawn from a study of vaccination effects on CD4 cells after COVID-19. Overall study: Sampling occurred 16 days and one week pre-vaccination in two convalescent patients.

Viral peptide pool expansion of antigen-specific CD4+ T cells preceded sequencing in the ViraFEST assay. Culture proceeded for 10 days, and CD4+ T cells were then isolated. A PCR test confirmed that the person had SARS-CoV-2 infection between March and December 2020. An HIV-1 Nef peptide pool was employed for negative control culture. Germline V lookup: CDR1 ENHRY, CDR2 SYGVKD. V trimming: 10 bases; J trimming: 4 bases; junction bases outside the gene matches: 9. There are 13 residues in the CDR3. Libraries were prepared by immunoSEQ multiplex PCR; TCRdb keeps only in-frame clonotypes and omits some of them. The data contain roughly 70,000 clones, roughly 73% of them singletons. Turning to this clone: The antigen is not known.

This TCR was sampled from a human donor who had a prior SARS-CoV-2 infection. The chain employs TRBV10-3 and TRBJ2-7, with 8 bases that match TRBD1. Source: CD4+ T cells from PBMCs cultured with HIV peptides, taken before COVID-19 vaccination. Specified subset: HIV-1 Nef peptide pool negative control/reference culture. The CDR3: CATQDRALYEQYF. The CDR3 bases are TGTGCCACTCAGGACAGGGCATTATACGAGCAGTACTTC.